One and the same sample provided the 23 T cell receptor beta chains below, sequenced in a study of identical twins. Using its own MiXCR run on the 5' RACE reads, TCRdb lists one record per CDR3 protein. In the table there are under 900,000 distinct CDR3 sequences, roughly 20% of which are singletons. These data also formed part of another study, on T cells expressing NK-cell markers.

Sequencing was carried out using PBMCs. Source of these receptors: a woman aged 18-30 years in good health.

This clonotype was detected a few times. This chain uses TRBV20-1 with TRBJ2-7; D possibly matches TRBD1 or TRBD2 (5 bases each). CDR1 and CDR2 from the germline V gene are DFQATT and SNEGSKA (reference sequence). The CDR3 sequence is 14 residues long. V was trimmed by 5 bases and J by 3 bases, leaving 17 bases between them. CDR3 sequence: CSASFPGRNYEQYF. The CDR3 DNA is TGCAGTGCTTCTTTCCCGGGACGGAACTACGAGCAGTACTTC.

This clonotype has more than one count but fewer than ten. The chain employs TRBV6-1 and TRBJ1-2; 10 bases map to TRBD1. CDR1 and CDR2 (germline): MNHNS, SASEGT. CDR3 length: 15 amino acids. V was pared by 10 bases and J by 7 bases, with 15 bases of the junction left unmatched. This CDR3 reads CATARDRGPLAGYTF. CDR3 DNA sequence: TGTGCCACCGCCCGGGACAGGGGACCTCTAGCTGGCTACACCTTC.

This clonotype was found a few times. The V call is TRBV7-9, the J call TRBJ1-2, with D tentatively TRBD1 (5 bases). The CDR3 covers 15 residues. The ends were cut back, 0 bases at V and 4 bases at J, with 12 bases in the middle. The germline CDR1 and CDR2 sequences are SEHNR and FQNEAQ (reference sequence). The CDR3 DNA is TGTGCCAGCAGCTTAGCAGTTGGGGACTTCTATGGCTACACCTTC. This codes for CASSLAVGDFYGYTF.

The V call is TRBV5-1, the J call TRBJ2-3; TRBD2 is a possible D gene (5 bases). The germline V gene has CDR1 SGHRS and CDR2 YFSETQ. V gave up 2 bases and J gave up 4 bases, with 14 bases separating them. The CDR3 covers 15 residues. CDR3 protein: CASSFLTSSPDTQYF. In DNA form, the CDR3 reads TGCGCCAGCAGCTTTTTAACTAGTTCGCCAGATACGCAGTATTTT.

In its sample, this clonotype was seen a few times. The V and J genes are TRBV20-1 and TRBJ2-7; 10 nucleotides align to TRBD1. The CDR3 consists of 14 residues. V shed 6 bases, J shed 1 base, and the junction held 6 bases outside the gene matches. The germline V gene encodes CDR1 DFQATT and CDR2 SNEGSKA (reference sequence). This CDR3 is CSATGTGASYEQYF. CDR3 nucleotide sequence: TGCAGTGCGACCGGGACAGGGGCTTCCTACGAGCAGTACTTC.

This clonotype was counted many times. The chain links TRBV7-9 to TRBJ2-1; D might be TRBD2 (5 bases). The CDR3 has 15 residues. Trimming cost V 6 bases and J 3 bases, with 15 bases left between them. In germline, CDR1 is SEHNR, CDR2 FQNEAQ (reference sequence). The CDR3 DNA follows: TGTGCCAGCAGAGAAGGGAGACCGGGCTACAATGAGCAGTTCTTC. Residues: CASREGRPGYNEQFF.

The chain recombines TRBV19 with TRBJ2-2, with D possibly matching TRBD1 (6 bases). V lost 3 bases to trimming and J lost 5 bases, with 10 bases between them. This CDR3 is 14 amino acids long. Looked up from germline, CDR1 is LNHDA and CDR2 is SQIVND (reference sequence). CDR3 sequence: CASSIQDSTGELFF. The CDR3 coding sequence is TGTGCCAGTAGTATTCAGGACAGTACCGGGGAGCTGTTTTTT.

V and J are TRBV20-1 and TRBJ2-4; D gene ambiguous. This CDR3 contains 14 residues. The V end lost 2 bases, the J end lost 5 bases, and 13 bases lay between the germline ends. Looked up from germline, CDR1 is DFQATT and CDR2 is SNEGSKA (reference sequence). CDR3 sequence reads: CSARRATLENIQYF. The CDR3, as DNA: TGCAGTGCTAGAAGGGCCACGCTTGAAAACATTCAGTACTTC.

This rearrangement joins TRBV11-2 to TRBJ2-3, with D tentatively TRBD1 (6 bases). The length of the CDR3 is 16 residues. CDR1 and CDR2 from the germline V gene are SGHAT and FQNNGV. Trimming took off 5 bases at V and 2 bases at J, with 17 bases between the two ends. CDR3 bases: TGTGCCAGCAGCCCCCCCGGGACAAGTTACACAGATACGCAGTATTTT. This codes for CASSPPGTSYTDTQYF.

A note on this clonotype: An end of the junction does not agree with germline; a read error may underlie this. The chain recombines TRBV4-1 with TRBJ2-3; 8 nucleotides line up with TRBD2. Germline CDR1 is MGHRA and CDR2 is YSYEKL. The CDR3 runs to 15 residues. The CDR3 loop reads CASSSGGGFTYTQYF. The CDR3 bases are TGCGCCAGCAGCTCGGGAGGGGGTTTCACATATACGCAGTATTTT.

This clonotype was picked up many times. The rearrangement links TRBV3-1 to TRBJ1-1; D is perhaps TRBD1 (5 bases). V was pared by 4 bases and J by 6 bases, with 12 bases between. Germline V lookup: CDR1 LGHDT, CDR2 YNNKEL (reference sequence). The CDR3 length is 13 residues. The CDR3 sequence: CASSLRGDAEAFF. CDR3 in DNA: TGTGCCAGCAGCCTCCGGGGGGACGCTGAAGCTTTCTTT.

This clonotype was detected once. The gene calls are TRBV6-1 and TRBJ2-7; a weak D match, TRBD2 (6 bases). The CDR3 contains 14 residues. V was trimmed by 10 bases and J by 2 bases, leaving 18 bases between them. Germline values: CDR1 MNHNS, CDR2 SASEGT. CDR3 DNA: TGTGCCACCTCGACGGGGGATAGACCCTACGAGCAGTACTTC. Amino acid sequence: CATSTGDRPYEQYF.

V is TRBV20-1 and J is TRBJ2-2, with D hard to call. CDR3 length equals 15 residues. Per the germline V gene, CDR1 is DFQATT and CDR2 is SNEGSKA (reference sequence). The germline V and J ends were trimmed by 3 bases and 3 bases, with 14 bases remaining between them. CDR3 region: CSARGLKSYTGELFF. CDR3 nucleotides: TGCAGTGCTAGGGGCCTCAAGTCTTACACCGGGGAGCTGTTTTTT.

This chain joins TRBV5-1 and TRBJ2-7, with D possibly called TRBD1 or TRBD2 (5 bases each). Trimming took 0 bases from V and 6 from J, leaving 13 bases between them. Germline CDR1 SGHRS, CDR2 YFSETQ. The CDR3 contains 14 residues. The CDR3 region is CASSLAGAGREQYF. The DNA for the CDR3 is TGCGCCAGCAGCTTGGCCGGGGCAGGGCGCGAGCAGTACTTC.

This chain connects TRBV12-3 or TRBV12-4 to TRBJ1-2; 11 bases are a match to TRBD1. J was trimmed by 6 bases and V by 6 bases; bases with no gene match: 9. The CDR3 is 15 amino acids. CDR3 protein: CASSPLGQGANGYTF. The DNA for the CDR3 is TGTGCCAGCAGCCCCCTCGGACAGGGGGCGAATGGCTACACCTTC.

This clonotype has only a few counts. The CDR3 nucleotides are TGTGCCAGCAGTCTCGGGGGGCTCGATGGCTACACCTTC. It codes for CASSLGGLDGYTF. This chain connects TRBV27 to TRBJ1-2; D perhaps matches TRBD1 (6 bases). With 5 bases removed from V and 6 bases from J, the gap between germline ends came to 13 bases. This CDR3 spans 13 amino acids. Germline V gives CDR1 MNHEY, CDR2 SMNVEV (reference sequence).

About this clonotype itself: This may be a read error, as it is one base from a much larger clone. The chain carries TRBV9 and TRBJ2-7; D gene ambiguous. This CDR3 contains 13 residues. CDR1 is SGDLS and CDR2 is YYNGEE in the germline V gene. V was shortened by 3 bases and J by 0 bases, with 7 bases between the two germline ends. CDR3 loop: CASSAPPSYEQYF. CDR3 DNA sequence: TGTGCCAGCAGCGCTCCCCCCTCCTACGAGCAGTACTTC.

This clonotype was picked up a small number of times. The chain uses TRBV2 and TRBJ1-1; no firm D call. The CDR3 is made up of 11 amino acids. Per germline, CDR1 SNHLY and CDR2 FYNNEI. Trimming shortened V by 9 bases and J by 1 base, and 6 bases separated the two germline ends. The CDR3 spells CARAGNTEAFF. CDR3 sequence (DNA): TGTGCCAGAGCGGGGAACACTGAAGCTTTCTTT.

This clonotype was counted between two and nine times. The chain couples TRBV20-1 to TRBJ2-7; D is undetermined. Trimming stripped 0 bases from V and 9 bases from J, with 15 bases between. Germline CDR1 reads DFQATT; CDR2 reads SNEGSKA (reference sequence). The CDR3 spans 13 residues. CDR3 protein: CSARDWAAEVQYF. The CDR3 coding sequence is TGCAGTGCTAGAGATTGGGCGGCTGAGGTGCAGTACTTC.

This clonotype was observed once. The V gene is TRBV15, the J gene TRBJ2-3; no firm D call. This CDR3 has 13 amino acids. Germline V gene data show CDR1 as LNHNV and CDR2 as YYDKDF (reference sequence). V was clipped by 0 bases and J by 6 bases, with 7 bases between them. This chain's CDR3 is CATSRDRQDTQYF. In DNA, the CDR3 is TGTGCCACCAGCAGAGACAGGCAGGATACGCAGTATTTT.

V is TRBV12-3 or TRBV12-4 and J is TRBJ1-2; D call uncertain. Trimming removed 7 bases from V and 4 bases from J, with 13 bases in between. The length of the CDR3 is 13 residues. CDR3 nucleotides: TGTGCCAGCAAGCCTGGCAGCCCCTATGGCTACACCTTC. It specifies CASKPGSPYGYTF.

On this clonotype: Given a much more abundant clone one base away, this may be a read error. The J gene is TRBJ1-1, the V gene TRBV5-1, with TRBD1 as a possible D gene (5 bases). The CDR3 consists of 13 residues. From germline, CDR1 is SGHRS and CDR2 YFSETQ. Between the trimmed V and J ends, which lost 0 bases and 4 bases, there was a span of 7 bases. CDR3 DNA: TGCGCCAGCAGCTTGGAAGGGGCCACTGAAGCTTTCTTT. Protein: CASSLEGATEAFF.

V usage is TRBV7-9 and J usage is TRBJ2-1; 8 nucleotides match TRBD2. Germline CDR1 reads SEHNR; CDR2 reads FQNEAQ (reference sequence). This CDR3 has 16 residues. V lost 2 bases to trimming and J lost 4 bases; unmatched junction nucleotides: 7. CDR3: CASSLNTGGVYNEQFF. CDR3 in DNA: TGTGCCAGCAGCTTAAATACGGGAGGGGTTTACAATGAGCAGTTCTTC. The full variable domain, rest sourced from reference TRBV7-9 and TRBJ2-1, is DTGVSQNPRHKITKRGQNVTFRCDPISEHNRLYWYRQTLGQGPEFLTYFQNEAQLEKSRLLSDRFSAERPKGSFSTLEIQRTEQGDSAMYLCASSLNTGGVYNEQFFGPGTRLTVL.